This TCR beta chain was recovered during a study of control samples from healthy donors and cancer patients. The V gene lost 4 bases and the J gene lost 6 bases, with 10 bases spanning the gap. Germline V gives CDR1 LNHDA, CDR2 SQIVND (reference sequence). The CDR3 contains 13 residues. The data were produced by immunoSEQ multiplex PCR, yet TCRdb's version contains in-frame clones alone and is incomplete. In the table there are fewer than 120,000 clones, around 87% of which are singletons. The origin of this receptor is a woman aged 55-69 years with lung cancer. Sequences were obtained from PBMCs. The chain combines TRBV19 with TRBJ1-5; D remains ambiguous. The CDR3 protein is CASSKEGAQPQHF. CDR3 bases: TGTGCCAGTAGTAAGGAGGGAGCTCAGCCCCAGCATTTT. Supplemented by reference TRBV19 and TRBJ1-5, the full variable domain reads DGGITQSPKYLFRKEGQNVTLSCEQNLNHDAMYWYRQDPGQGLRLIYYSQIVNDFQKGDIAEGYSVSREKKESFPLTVTSAQKNPTAFYLCASSKEGAQPQHFGDGTRLSIL.